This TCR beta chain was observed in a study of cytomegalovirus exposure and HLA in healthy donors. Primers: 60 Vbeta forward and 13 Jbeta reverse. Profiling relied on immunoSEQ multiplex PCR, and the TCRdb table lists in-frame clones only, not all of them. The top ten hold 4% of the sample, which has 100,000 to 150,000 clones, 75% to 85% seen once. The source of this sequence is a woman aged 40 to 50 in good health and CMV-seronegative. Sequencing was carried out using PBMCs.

In DNA, the CDR3 is TGTGCCAGTAGTTCAAATTCACCCCTCCACTTT. This translates into CASSSNSPLHF. J is TRBJ1-6 and V is TRBV19; D remains ambiguous. The germline CDR1 and CDR2 sequences are LNHDA and SQIVND (reference sequence). CDR3 size: 11 residues. V was shortened by 5 bases and J by 7 bases, with 3 bases between the two germline ends.